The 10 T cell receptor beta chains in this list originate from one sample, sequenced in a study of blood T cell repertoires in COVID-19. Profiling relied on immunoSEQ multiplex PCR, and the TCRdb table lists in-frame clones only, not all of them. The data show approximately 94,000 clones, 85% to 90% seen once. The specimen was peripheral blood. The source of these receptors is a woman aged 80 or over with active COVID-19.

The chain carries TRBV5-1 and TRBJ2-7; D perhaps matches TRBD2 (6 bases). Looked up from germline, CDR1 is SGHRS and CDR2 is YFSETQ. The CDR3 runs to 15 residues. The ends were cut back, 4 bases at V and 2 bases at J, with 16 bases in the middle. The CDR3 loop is CASSRGSTQTYEQYF. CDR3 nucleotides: TGCGCCAGCAGCCGGGGGAGTACTCAAACCTACGAGCAGTACTTC.

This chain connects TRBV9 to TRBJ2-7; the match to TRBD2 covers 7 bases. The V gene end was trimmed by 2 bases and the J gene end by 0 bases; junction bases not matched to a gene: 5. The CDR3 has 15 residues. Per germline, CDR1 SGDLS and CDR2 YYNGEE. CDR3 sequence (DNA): TGTGCCAGCAGCGTCCAAGCGGGAAACTCCTACGAGCAGTACTTC. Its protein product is CASSVQAGNSYEQYF.

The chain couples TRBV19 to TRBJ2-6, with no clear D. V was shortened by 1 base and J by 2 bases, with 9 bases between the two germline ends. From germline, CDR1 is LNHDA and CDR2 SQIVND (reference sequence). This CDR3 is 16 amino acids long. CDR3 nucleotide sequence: TGTGCCAGTAGTATAGGAGCGCGGACTGGGGCCAACGTCCTGACTTTC. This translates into CASSIGARTGANVLTF.

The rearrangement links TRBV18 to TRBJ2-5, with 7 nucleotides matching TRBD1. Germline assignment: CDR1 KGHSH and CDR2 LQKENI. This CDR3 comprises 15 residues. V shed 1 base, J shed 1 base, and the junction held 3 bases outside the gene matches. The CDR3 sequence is CASSPLRDSQETQYF. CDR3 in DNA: TGTGCCAGCTCACCACTTAGGGACAGCCAAGAGACCCAGTACTTC.

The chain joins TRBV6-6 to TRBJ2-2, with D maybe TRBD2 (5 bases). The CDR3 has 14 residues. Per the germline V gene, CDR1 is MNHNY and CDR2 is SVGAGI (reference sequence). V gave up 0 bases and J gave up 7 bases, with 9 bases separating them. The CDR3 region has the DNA TGTGCCAGCAGTTACTCGGGCCGGGACGGGGAGCTGTTTTTT. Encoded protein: CASSYSGRDGELFF.

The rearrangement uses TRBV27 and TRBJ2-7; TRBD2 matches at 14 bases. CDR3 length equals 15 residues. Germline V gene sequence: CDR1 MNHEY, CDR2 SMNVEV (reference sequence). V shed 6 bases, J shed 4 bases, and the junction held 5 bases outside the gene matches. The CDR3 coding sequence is TGTGCCAGCAGCGCCCGACTAGCGGGGGGGTACGAGCAGTACTTC. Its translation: CASSARLAGGYEQYF.

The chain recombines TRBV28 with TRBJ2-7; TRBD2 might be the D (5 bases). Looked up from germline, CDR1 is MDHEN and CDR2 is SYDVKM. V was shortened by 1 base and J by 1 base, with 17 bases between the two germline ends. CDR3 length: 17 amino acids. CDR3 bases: TGTGCCAGCAGTTTATACCACCGGGGTTGGGGATCCTACGAGCAGTACTTC. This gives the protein CASSLYHRGWGSYEQYF.

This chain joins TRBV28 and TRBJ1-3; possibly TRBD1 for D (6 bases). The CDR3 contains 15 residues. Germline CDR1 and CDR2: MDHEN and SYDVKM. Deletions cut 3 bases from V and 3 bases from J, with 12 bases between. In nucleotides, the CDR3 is TGTGCCAGCAGTTTTAGACAGGCTGTTGGAAACACCATATATTTT. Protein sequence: CASSFRQAVGNTIYF.

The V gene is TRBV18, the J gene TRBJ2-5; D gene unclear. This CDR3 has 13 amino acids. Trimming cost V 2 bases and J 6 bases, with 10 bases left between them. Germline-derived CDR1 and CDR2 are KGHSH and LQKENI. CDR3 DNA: TGTGCCAGCTCACCATACAGCATGCAGACCCAGTACTTC. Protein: CASSPYSMQTQYF.

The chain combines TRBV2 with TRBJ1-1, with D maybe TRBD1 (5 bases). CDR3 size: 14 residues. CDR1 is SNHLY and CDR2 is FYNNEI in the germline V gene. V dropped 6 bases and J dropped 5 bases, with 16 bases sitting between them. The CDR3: CASSALPGQTEAFF. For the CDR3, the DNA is TGTGCCAGCAGCGCTCTACCAGGACAAACTGAAGCTTTCTTT.